This T cell receptor (beta chain) emerged from a study of blood T cell repertoires in COVID-19. Study overall: T cells, B-cell-depleted T cells, or PBMCs supplied cDNA or gDNA.

This clone showed up just once. The CDR3 loop spans 16 amino acids. V was clipped by 4 bases and J by 4 bases; unmatched bases: 7. CDR1 KGHSH and CDR2 LQKENI come from the germline V gene. Repertoires were generated with immunoSEQ multiplex PCR, while TCRdb's copy carries only in-frame clones and drops some. Found here are 250,000 to 350,000 clones, just over 85% of them singletons; the top ten hold approximately 3%. V and J are TRBV18 and TRBJ1-1, with TRBD1 matching 12 bases. The sequence was obtained from a woman in her twenties or thirties with active or convalescent COVID-19. The sequenced sample consisted of peripheral blood. CDR3: CASSRGTGGKGTEAFF. CDR3 bases: TGTGCCAGCTCACGAGGGACAGGGGGCAAGGGCACTGAAGCTTTCTTT.